This T cell receptor (beta chain) was captured in a study of regulatory T cells in long-lasting Graves disease. Whole-study findings and limits: Persistent Graves' patients had lower TCR diversity than newly diagnosed ones.

The authors built TCR beta libraries using iRepertoire HTBI primers and Arm-PCR of CDR3 regions. Using its own MiXCR run on the multiplex PCR reads, TCRdb lists one record per CDR3 protein. The top ten clones hold 11% to 15% of a sample with over 200,000 distinct CDR3 sequences, about 20% of them seen once. Time point defined: newly diagnosed GD, antithyroid drugs for less than 3 months. Extracted PBMC RNA gave rise to the TCR library. This clonotype was recorded many times. Its antigen remains unknown. These data also featured in a second study, about T cells in Graves' hyperthyroidism and ophthalmopathy. That paper notes: The patients, who ranged from 18 to 65 in age, presented with newly diagnosed hyperthyroidism lasting under 2 months. Primed by the HTBI set, a first-round RT-PCR was run on the TCR CDR3.

The sequenced sample was peripheral blood mononuclear cells (PBMCs), obtained at new diagnosis, from a patient treated with antithyroid drugs. This clonotype was sampled from a young woman with Graves disease.

In nucleotides, the CDR3 is TGCAGTGCATACCTTCGCTTAGCAGAGACCCAGTACTTC. It is translated as CSAYLRLAETQYF. The chain joins TRBV20-1 to TRBJ2-5; no clear D gene. V lost 6 bases to trimming and J lost 4 bases, with 15 bases between them. The CDR3 runs to 13 residues. Germline V gene sequence: CDR1 DFQATT, CDR2 SNEGSKA (reference sequence).